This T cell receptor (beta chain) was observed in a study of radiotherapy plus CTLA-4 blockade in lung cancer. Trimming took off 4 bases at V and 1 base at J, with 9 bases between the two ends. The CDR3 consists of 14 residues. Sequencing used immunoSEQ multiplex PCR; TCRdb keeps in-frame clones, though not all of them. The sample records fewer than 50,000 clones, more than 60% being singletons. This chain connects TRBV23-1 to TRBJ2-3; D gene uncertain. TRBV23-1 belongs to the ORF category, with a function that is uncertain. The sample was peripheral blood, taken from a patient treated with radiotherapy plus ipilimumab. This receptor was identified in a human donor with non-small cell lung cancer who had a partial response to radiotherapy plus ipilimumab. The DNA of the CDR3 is TGCGCCAGCAGTCCCCGTGGAGGCACAGATACGCAGTATTTT. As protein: CASSPRGGTDTQYF.